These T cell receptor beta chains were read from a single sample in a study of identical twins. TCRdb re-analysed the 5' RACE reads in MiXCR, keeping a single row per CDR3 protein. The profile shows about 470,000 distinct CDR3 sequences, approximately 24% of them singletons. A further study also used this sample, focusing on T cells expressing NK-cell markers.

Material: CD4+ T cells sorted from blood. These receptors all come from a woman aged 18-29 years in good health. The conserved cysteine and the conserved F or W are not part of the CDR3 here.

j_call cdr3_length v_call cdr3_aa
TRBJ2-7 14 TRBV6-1 ASSRHTSDGPYEQY
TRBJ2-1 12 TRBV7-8 ASSLGTGGDEQF
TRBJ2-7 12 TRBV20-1 SARPSGRSWEQY
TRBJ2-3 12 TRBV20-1 SAGLAGGPDTQY
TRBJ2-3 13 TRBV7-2 ASSYRQGASDTQY
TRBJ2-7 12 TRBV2 ASADRGKNYEQY
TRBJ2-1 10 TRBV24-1 ATSDSGITQF
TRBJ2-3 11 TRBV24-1 ATRTDPTDTQY
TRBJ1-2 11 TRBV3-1 ASSPGLTRGYT
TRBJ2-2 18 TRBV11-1 ASSPEGGHVSGKVAGELF
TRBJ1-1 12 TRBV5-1 ASSLGDLNTEAF
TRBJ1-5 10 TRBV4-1 ASSNQGQPQH
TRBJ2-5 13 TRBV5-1 ASSPGGSGSETQY
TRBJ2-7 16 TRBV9 ASSRSLQGGRRFDEQY
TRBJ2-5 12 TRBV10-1 ASSDRTSGETQY
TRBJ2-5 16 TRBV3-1 ASSPTSQLAGIQETQY
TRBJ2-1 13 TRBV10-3 AIGPPLAAYNEQF
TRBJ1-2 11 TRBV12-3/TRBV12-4 ASSFGGYGGYT
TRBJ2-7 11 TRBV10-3 AINPGTNNEQY
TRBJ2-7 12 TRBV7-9 ASSSLQGSYEQY
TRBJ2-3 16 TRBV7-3 ASSLNPSSTTSTDTQY
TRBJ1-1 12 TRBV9 ASSARVGNSEAF
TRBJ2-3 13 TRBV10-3 AISERSPGTDTQY
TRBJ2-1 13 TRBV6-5 ASSYGLAGVNEQF
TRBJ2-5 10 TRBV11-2 ASSLYGAVVD
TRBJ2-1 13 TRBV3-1 ASSQGSGGANEQF
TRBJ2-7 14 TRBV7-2 ASRVRLAGGFHEQY
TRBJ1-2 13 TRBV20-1 SARDPSRGHDGYT
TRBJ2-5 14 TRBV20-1 SARTSWGGLQETQY
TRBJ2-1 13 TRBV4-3 ASSPWGLAIDEQF
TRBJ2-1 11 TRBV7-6 ASKLANYNEQF